This T cell receptor (beta chain) is from a study of shared clonotypes between healthy human individuals. About the study: A donor's plate count was three for CD4 naive and three for CD4 memory; CD8 naive had two and CD8 memory one.

As for this clone: Its antigen is not known.

There are 14 residues in the CDR3. V shed 4 bases, J shed 2 bases, and the junction held 6 bases outside the gene matches. CDR1 is SGDLS and CDR2 is YYNGEE in the germline V gene. Each subset's genomic DNA was shared equally among a number of immunoSEQ plates. Data came from immunoSEQ multiplex PCR; TCRdb stores just in-frame clones and leaves some out. The sample contains 600,000 to 750,000 clones, around 91% of which appear only once. Study conclusions and caveats: Memory subsets generally showed lower estimated richness than naive subsets. It was expected that sequencing depth would affect clonotype sharing among donors.

The sequence derives from a man aged 18 to 30 in good health. Some clones in this sample may be carry-over from other donors' samples. The gene calls are TRBV9 and TRBJ2-7; 7 nucleotides agree with TRBD1. Sample: memory CD8+ T cells from PBMCs. The subset was: CD45RO+ cells pooled with CCR7-negative TemRA cells. This CDR3 is CASSLGTATYEQYF. The CDR3 bases are TGTGCCAGCAGCCTAGGGACAGCCACCTACGAGCAGTACTTC.